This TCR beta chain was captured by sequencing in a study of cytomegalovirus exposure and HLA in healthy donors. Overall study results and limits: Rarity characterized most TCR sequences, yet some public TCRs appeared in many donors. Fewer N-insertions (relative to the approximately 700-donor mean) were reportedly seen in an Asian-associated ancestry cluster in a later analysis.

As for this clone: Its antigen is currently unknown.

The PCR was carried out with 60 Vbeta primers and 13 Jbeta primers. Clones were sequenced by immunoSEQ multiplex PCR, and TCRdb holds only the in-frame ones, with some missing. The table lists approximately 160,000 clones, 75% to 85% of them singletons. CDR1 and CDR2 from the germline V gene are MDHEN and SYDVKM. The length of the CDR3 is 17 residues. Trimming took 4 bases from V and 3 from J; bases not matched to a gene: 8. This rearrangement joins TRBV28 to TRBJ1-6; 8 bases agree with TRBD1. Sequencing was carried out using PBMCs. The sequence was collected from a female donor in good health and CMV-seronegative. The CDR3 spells CASSSLQGGVYNSPLHF. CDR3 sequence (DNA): TGTGCCAGCAGTTCGCTACAGGGGGGGGTCTATAATTCACCCCTCCACTTT.